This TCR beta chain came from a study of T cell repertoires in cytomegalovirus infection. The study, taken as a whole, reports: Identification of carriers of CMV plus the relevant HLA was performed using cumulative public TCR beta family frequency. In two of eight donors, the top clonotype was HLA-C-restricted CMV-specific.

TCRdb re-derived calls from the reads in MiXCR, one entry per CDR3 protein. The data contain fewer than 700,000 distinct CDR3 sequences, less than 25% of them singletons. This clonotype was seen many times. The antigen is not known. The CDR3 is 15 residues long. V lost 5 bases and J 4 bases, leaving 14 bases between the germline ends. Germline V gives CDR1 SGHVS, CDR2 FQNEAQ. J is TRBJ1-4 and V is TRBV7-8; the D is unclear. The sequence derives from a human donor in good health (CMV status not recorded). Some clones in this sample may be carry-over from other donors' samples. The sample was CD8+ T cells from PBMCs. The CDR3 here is CASSEAGMNNEKLFF. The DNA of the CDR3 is TGTGCCAGCAGCGAGGCGGGGATGAATAATGAAAAACTGTTTTTT.